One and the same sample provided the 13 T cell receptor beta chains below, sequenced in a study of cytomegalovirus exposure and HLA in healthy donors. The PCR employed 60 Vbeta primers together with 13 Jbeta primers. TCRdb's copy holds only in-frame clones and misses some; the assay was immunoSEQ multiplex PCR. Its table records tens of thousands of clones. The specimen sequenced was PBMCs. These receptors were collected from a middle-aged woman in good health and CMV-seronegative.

CDR3 region: CASSPDSGQGEKLFF. The CDR3 DNA reads as TGCGCCAGCAGCCCCGACTCGGGACAGGGAGAAAAACTGTTTTTT. The chain joins TRBV5-1 to TRBJ1-4; 9 positions match TRBD1. The V gene end was trimmed by 4 bases and the J gene end by 8 bases; junction bases not matched to a gene: 9. The CDR3 has 15 residues. Germline V gene lookup returns CDR1 SGHRS and CDR2 YFSETQ.

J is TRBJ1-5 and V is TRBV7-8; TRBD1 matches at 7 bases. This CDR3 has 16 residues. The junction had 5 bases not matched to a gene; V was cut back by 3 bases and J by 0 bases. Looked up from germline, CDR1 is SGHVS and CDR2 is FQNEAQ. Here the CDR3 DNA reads TGTGCCAGCAGCTTGGGGACAGCCCATAGCAATCAGCCCCAGCATTTT. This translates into CASSLGTAHSNQPQHF.

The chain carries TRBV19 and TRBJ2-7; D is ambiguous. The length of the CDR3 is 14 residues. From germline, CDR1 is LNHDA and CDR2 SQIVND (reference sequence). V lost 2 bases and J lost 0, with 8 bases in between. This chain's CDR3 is CASSISTVSYEQYF. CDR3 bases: TGTGCCAGTAGTATATCGACTGTCTCCTACGAGCAGTACTTC.

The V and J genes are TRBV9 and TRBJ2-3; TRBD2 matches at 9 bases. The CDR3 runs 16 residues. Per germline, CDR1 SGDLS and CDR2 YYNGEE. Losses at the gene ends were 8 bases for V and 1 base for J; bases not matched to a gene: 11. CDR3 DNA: TGTGCCAGTTCCTCTAGCGGGGCATCCCGCACAGATACGCAGTATTTT. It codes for CASSSSGASRTDTQYF.

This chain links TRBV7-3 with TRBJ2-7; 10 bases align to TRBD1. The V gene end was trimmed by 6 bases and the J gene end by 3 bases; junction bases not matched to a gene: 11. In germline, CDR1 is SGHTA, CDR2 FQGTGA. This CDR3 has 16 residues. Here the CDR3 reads CASSWKPGQGNYEQYF. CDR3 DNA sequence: TGTGCCAGCAGTTGGAAGCCGGGACAGGGGAACTACGAGCAGTACTTC.

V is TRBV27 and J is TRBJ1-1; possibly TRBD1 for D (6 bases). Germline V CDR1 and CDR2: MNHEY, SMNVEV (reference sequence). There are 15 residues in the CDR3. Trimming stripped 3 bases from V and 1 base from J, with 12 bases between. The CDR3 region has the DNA TGTGCCAGCAGTTTTCTTGGGGGCTGGAACACTGAAGCTTTCTTT. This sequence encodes CASSFLGGWNTEAFF.

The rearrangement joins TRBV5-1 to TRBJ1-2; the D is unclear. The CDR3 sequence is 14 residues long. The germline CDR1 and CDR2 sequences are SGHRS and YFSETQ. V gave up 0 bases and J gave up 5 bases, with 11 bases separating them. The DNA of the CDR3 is TGCGCCAGCAGCTTGGCAGAGGGTGTATATGGCTACACCTTC. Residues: CASSLAEGVYGYTF. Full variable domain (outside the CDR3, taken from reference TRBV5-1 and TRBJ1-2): KAGVTQTPRYLIKTRGQQVTLSCSPISGHRSVSWYQQTPGQGLQFLFEYFSETQRNKGNFPGRFSGRQFSNSRSEMNVSTLELGDSALYLCASSLAEGVYGYTFGSGTRLTVV.

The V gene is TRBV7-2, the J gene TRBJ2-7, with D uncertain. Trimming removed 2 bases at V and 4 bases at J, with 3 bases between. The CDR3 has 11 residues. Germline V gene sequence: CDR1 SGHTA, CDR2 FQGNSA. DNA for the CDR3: TGTGCCAGCAGCTTATCTTACGAGCAGTACTTC. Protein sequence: CASSLSYEQYF.

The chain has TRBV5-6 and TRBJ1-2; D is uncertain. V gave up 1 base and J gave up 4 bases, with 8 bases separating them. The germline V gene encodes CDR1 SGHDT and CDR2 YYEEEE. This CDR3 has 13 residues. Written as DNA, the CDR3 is TGTGCCAGCAGCTTGAATAGACTCTATGGCTACACCTTC. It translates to CASSLNRLYGYTF.

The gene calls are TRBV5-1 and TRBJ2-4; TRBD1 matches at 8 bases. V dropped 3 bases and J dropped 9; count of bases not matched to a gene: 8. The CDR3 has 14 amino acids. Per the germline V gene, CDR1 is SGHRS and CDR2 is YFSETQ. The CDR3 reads CASSWDRTGSIQYF. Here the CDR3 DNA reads TGCGCCAGCAGCTGGGACAGGACCGGGTCCATTCAGTACTTC.

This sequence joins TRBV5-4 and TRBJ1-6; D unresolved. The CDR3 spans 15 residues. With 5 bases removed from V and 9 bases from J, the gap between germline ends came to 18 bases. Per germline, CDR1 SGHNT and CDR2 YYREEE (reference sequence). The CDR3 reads CASSPSTIGSSPLHF. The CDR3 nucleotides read TGTGCCAGCAGTCCCTCCACGATCGGTAGTTCACCCCTCCACTTT. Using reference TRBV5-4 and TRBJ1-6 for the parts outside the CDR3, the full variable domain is ETGVTQSPTHLIKTRGQQVTLRCSSQSGHNTVSWYQQALGQGPQFIFQYYREEENGRGNFPPRFSGLQFPNYSSELNVNALELDDSALYLCASSPSTIGSSPLHFGNGTRLTVT.

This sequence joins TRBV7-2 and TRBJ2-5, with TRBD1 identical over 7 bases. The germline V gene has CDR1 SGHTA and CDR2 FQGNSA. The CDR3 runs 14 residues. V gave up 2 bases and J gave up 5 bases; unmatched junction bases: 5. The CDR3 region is CASSLKGALETQYF. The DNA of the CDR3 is TGTGCCAGCAGCTTAAAGGGGGCGCTGGAGACCCAGTACTTC.

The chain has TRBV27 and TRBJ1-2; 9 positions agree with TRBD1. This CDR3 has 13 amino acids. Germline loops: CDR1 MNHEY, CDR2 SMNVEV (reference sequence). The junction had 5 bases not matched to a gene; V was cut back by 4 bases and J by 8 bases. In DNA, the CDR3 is TGTGCCAGCAGTTCTGGACAGGGGAGAGGCTACACCTTC. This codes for CASSSGQGRGYTF.